The source of this TCR beta chain is a study of blood T cells in healthy people across ages. Notes on the study in general: The fall in TCR beta diversity per million T cells was roughly linear with age.

With 1 base removed from V and 2 bases from J, the gap between germline ends came to 10 bases. CDR3 length equals 15 residues. Germline loops: CDR1 LGHDT, CDR2 YNNKEL (reference sequence). This clonotype was counted between two and nine times. The antigen is undetermined. A sample-barcoded 5' primer and a J-beta primer mix were used in a second PCR of about 6 to 12 cycles. TCRdb fed the 5' RACE reads into MiXCR, producing one record per CDR3 protein. The data show about 640,000 distinct CDR3 sequences, 35% to 50% seen once. The TCR originated in a man older than 75 in good health. The sequencing sample was made of blood. The chain links TRBV3-1 to TRBJ2-3; perhaps D is TRBD1 or TRBD2 (5 bases each). The DNA of the CDR3 is TGTGCCAGCAGCCAAGCAGGGAGAGTCACAGATACGCAGTATTTT. Protein product: CASSQAGRVTDTQYF.